At least ten counts were recorded for the clone carrying this T cell receptor beta chain. The sample belongs to a study of low-dose radiotherapy and immunotherapy resistance in tumors. About the study: A dose of 0.5 Gy per fraction was delivered to Cohort 1 every 2 weeks, for a total of 6.5 Gy. The 200 mg/m2 dose of intravenous cyclophosphamide was given every two weeks, one day before radiation and immunotherapy.

Covering alpha and beta chains, TRAV- and TRBV-specific primers were used for the first-strand cDNA. TCR amplification involved about 20 PCR cycles with a constant-region primer and V-primer adapter. Following isolation, mRNA was amplified via in vitro transcription. TCRdb re-called the reads with MiXCR, one entry per CDR3 protein. The profile shows roughly 90,000 distinct CDR3 sequences, under 25% of them singletons. The sample's time point: after trial treatment. Regarding treatment: LDRT plus nivolumab, ipilimumab, low-dose cyclophosphamide and aspirin (RACIN trial). Every donor's regimen consisted of nivolumab, ipilimumab, aspirin, low-dose cyclophosphamide and low-dose radiotherapy. This TCR was recovered from a female donor with ovarian cancer. The material was PBMCs, obtained after low-dose radiotherapy plus immunotherapy.

CDR3 amino acids: CASVRSTGELFF. As DNA, the CDR3 is TGTGCCAGCGTACGGAGCACCGGGGAGCTGTTTTTT. The rearrangement uses TRBV6-2 or TRBV6-3 and TRBJ2-2; D is unclear. Per the germline V gene, CDR1 is MNHEY and CDR2 is SVGEGT. The CDR3 is 12 residues long. The V gene lost 8 bases and the J gene lost 4 bases, with 8 bases spanning the gap.